This TCR beta chain was identified during a study of cytomegalovirus exposure and HLA in healthy donors. V shed 10 bases and J shed 6 bases, with 8 bases lying between them. The germline gives CDR1 SGHNT, CDR2 YYREEE (reference sequence). The CDR3 contains 10 residues. PCR used 60 Vbeta primers and 13 Jbeta primers. Profiled with immunoSEQ multiplex PCR; TCRdb holds only in-frame clones, not every one. The data show about 110,000 clones, with approximately 70% seen just once and 8.7% held by the top ten. This clonotype was obtained from a man aged 25-40 years in good health and CMV-seropositive. The V and J genes are TRBV5-4 and TRBJ1-5; D gene unclear. Sequenced sample: PBMCs. In DNA, the CDR3 is TGTGCCGGGCGGGGTCAGCCCCAGCATTTT. It is translated as CAGRGQPQHF.